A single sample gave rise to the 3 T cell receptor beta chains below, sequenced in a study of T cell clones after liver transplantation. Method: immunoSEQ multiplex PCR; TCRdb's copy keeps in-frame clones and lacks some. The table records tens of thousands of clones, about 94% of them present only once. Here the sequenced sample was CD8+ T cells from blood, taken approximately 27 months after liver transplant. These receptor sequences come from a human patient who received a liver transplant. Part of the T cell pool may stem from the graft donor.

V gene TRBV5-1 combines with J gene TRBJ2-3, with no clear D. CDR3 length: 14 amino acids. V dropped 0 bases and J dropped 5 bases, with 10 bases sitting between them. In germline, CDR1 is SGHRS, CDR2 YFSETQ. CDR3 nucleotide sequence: TGCGCCAGCAGCTTGGGGGTCGGCAGAGATACGCAGTATTTT. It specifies CASSLGVGRDTQYF.

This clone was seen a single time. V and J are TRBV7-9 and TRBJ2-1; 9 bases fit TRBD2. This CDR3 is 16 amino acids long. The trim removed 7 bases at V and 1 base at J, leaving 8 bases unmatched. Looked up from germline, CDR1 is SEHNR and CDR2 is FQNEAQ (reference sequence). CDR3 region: CASTNLSGSSYNEQFF. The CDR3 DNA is TGTGCCAGCACCAACCTTAGCGGGAGTTCCTACAATGAGCAGTTCTTC.

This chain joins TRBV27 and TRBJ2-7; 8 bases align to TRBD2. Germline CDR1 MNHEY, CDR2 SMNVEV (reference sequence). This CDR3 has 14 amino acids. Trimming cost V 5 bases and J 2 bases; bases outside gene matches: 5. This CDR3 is CASSRAGGTYEQYF. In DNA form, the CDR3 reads TGTGCCAGCAGTCGGGCGGGGGGAACCTACGAGCAGTACTTC.